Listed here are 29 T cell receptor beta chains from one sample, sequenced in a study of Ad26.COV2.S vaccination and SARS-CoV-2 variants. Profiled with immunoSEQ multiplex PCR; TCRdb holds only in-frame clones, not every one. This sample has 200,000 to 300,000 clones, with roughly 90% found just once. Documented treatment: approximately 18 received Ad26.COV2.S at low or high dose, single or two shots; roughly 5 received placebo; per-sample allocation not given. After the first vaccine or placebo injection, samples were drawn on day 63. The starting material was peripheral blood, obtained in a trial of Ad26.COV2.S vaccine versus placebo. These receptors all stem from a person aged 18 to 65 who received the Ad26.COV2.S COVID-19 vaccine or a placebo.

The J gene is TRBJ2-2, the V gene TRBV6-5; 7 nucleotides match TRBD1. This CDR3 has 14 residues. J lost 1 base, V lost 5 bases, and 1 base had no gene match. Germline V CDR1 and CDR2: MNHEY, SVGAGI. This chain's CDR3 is CASSTGVNTGELFF. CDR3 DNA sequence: TGTGCCAGCAGTACAGGGGTGAACACCGGGGAGCTGTTTTTT.

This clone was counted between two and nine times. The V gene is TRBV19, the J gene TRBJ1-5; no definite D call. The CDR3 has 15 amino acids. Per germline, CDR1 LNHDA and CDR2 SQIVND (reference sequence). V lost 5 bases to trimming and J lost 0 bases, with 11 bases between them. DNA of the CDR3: TGTGCCAGTAGTCTCGCGGGCTATAGCAATCAGCCCCAGCATTTT. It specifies CASSLAGYSNQPQHF. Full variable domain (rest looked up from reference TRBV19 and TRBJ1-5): DGGITQSPKYLFRKEGQNVTLSCEQNLNHDAMYWYRQDPGQGLRLIYYSQIVNDFQKGDIAEGYSVSREKKESFPLTVTSAQKNPTAFYLCASSLAGYSNQPQHFGDGTRLSIL.

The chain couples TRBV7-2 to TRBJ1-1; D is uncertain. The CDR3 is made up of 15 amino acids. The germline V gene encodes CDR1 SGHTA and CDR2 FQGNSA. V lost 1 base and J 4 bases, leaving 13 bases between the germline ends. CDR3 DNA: TGTGCCAGCAGCTTAGGGGGTCTCACGGGCACTGAAGCTTTCTTT. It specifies CASSLGGLTGTEAFF.

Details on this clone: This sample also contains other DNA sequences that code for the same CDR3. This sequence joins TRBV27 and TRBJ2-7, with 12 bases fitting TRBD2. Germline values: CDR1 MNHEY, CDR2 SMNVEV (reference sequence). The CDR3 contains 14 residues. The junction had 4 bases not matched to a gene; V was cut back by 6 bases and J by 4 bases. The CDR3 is CASSPLAGGYEQYF. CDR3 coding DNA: TGTGCCAGCAGCCCACTAGCGGGGGGATACGAGCAGTACTTC.

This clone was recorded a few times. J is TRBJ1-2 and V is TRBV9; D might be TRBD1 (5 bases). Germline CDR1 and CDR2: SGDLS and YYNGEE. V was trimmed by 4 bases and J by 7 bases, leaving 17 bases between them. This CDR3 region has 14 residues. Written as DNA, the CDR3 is TGTGCCAGCAGCCCAGTGGACATTCGAGGTGGCTACACCTTC. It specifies CASSPVDIRGGYTF.

This CDR3 reads CASGRESGRGEHIQYF. The CDR3 bases are TGTGCCAGCGGGCGGGAGAGCGGGAGGGGGGAACACATTCAGTACTTC. This chain uses TRBV28 with TRBJ2-4, with 10 positions matching TRBD2. CDR1 and CDR2 (germline): MDHEN, SYDVKM. CDR3 length: 16 residues. The V segment lost 8 bases and the J segment 8 bases; nucleotides outside the gene matches: 15.

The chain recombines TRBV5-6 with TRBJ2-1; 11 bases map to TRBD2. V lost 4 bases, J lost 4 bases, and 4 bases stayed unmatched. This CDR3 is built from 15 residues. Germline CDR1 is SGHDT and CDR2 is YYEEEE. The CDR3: CASSTGLAAYNEQFF. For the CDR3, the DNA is TGTGCCAGCAGCACGGGACTAGCGGCATACAATGAGCAGTTCTTC.

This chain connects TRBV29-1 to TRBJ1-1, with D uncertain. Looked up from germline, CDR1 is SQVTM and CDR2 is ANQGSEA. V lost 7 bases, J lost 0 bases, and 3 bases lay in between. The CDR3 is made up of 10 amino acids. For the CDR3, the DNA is TGCAGCGCCTTGAACACTGAAGCTTTCTTT. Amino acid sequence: CSALNTEAFF.

DNA for the CDR3: TGTGCCAGTAGATTGACAGGGCGAGATCAGCCCCAGCATTTT. Its protein is CASRLTGRDQPQHF. The rearrangement links TRBV19 to TRBJ1-5, with 7 bases fitting TRBD1. The germline CDR1 and CDR2 sequences are LNHDA and SQIVND (reference sequence). CDR3 length: 14 amino acids. Trimming removed 6 bases from V and 5 bases from J; junction bases left unmatched: 7.

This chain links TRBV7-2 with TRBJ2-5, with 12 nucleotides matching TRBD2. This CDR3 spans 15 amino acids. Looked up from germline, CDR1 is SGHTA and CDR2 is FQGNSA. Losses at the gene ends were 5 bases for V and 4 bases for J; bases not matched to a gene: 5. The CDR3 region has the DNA TGTGCCAGCAGCGTGACTAGCGGGGGCGGAGAGACCCAGTACTTC. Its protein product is CASSVTSGGGETQYF.

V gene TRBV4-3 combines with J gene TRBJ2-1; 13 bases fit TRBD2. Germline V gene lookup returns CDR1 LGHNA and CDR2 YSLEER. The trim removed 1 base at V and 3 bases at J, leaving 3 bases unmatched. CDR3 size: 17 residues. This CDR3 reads CASSQGGTSGVYNEQFF. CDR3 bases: TGCGCCAGCAGCCAAGGAGGGACTAGCGGGGTCTACAATGAGCAGTTCTTC.

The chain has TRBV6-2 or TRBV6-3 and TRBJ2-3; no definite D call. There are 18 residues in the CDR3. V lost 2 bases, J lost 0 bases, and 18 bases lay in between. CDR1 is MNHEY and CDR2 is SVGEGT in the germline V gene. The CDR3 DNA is TGTGCCAGCAGTTACGTGCTAGTGGTGGGCTATAGCACAGATACGCAGTATTTT. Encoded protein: CASSYVLVVGYSTDTQYF.

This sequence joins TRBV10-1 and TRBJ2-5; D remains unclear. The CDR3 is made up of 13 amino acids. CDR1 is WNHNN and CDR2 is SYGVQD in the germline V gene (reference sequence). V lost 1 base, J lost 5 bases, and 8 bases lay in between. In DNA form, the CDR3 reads TGCGCCAGCAGTGAGTTGGTGGAGGAGACCCAGTACTTC. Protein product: CASSELVEETQYF.

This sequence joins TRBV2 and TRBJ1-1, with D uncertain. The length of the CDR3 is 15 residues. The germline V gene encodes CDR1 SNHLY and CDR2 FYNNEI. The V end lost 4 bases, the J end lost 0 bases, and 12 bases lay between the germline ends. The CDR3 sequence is CASSAQFPVNTEAFF. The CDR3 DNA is TGTGCCAGCAGTGCTCAGTTCCCCGTGAACACTGAAGCTTTCTTT.

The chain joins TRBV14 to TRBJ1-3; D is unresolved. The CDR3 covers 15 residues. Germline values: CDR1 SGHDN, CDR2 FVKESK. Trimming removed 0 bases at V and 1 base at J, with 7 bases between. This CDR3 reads CASSQDAGSGNTIYF. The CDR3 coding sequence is TGTGCCAGCAGCCAAGATGCGGGTTCTGGAAACACCATATATTTT.

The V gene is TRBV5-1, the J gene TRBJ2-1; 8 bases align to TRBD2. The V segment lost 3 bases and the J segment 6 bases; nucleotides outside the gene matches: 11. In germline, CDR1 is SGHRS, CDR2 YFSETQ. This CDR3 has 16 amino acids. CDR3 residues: CASSYSRGVDFNEQFF. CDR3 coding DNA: TGCGCCAGCAGCTATTCGCGGGGGGTCGATTTCAATGAGCAGTTCTTC.

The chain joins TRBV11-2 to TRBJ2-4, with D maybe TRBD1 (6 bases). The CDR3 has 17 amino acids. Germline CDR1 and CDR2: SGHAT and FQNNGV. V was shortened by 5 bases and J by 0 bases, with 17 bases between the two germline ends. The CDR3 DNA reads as TGTGCCAGCAGCGGATGGAGACAGGATGGAGCCAAAAACATTCAGTACTTC. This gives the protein CASSGWRQDGAKNIQYF.

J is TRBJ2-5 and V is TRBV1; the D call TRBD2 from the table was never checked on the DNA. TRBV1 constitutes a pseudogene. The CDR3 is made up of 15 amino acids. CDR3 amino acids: CTSSQRSGLQETQYF. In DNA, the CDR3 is TGCACCAGCAGCCAACGTAGCGGGTTACAAGAGACCCAGTACTTC.

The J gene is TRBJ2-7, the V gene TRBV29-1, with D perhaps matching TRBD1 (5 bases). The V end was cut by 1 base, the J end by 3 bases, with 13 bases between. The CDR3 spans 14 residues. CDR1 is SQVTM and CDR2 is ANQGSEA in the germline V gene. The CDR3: CSVEAGNVVYEQYF. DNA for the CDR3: TGCAGCGTTGAAGCAGGGAATGTGGTCTACGAGCAGTACTTC.

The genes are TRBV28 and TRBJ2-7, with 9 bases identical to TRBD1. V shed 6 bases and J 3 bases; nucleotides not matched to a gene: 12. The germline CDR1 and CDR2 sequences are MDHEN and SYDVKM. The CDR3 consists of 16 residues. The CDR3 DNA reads TGTGCCAGCAGCCTCCGGGACAGGGAAGAGCACTACGAGCAGTACTTC. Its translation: CASSLRDREEHYEQYF.

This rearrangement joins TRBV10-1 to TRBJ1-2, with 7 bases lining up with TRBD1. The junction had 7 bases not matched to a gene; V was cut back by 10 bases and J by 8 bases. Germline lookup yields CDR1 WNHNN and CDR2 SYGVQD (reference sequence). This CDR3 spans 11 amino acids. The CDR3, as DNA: TGCGCCACCTTGACAGGGTGCGGCTACACCTTC. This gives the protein CATLTGCGYTF.

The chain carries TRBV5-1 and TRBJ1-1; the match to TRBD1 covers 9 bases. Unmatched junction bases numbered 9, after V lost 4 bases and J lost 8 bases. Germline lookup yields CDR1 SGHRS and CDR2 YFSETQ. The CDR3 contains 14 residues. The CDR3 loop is CASSRQGGFTEAFF. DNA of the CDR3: TGCGCCAGCAGCAGACAGGGGGGGTTTACGGAAGCTTTCTTT. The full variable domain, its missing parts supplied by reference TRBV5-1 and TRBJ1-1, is KAGVTQTPRYLIKTRGQQVTLSCSPISGHRSVSWYQQTPGQGLQFLFEYFSETQRNKGNFPGRFSGRQFSNSRSEMNVSTLELGDSALYLCASSRQGGFTEAFFGQGTRLTVV.

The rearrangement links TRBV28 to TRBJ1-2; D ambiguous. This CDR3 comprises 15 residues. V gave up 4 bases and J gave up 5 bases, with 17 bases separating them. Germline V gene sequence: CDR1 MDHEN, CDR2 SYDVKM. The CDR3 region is CASSSQPLDGYGYTF. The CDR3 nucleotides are TGTGCCAGCAGTTCCCAACCTTTAGACGGGTATGGCTACACCTTC.

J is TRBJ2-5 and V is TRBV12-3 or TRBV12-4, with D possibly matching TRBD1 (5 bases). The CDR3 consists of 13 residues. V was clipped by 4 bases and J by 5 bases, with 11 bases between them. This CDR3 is CASSYQGAETQYF. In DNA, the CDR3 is TGTGCCAGCAGTTACCAGGGCGCGGAGACCCAGTACTTC.

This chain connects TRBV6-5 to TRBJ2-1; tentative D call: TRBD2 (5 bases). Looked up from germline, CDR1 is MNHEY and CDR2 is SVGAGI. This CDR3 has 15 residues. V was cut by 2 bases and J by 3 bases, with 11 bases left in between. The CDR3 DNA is TGTGCCAGCAGTTACGCCCTAGCAGTCTACAATGAGCAGTTCTTC. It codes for CASSYALAVYNEQFF.

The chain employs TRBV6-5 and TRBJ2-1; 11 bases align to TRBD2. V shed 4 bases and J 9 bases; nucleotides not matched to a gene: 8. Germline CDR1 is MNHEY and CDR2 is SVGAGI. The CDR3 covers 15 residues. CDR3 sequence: CASSSTSGRVGEQFF. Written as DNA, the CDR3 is TGTGCCAGCAGTTCCACTAGCGGGAGAGTCGGTGAGCAGTTCTTC.

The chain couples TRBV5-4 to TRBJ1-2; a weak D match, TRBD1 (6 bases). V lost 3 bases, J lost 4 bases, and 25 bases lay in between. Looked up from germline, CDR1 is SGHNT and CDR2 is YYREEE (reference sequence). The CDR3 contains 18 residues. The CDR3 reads CASSSPSGQETRGYGYTF. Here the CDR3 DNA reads TGTGCCAGCAGCTCGCCCTCGGGACAAGAGACAAGGGGCTATGGCTACACCTTC.

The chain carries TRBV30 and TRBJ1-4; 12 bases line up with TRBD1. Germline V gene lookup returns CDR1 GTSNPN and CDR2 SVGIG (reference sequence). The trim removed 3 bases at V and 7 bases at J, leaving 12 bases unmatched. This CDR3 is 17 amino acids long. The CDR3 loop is CAWSAGQGATLGEKLFF. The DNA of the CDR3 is TGTGCCTGGAGCGCGGGACAGGGGGCGACTCTGGGTGAAAAACTGTTTTTT.

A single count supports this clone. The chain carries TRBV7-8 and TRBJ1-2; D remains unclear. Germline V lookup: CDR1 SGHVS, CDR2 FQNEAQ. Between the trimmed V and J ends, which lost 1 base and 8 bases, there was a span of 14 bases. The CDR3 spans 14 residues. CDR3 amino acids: CASSLDASGLGYTF. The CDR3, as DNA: TGTGCCAGCAGCTTAGATGCGAGCGGGTTAGGCTACACCTTC.